The T cell receptor beta chain described here comes from a study of cytomegalovirus exposure and HLA in healthy donors. This clone was recorded a few times. This CDR3 has 14 amino acids. The germline gives CDR1 MDHEN, CDR2 SYDVKM. The V gene lost 5 bases and the J gene lost 8 bases, with 16 bases spanning the gap. Sampled while nominally healthy, donors likely had unrecorded immune exposures. Amplification used 60 Vbeta primers and 13 Jbeta primers. TCRdb's copy holds only in-frame clones and misses some; the assay was immunoSEQ multiplex PCR. The sample holds 150,000 to 180,000 clones, approximately 81% seen once.

This clonotype was obtained from a woman aged 18 to 35 in good health and CMV-seronegative. Sample: PBMCs. V gene TRBV28 combines with J gene TRBJ1-5; perhaps TRBD1 as D (6 bases). In DNA, the CDR3 is TGTGCCAGCAGTCGCCCGGGACAAGTAAAGCCCCAGCATTTT. It codes for CASSRPGQVKPQHF.